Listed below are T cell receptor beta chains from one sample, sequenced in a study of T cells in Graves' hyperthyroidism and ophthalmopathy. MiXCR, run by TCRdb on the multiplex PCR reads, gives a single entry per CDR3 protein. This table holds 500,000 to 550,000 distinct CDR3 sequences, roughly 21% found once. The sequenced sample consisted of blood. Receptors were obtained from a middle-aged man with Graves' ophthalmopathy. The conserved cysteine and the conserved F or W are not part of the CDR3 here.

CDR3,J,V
ASSLAGTANYGYT,TRBJ1-2,TRBV5-1
ASSYIFSLADYNEQF,TRBJ2-1,TRBV6-2/TRBV6-3
SARAPGRTEAF,TRBJ1-1,TRBV20-1
ASSESSGIVYGYT,TRBJ1-2,TRBV6-1
ATRATQNTEAF,TRBJ1-1,TRBV24-1
ASSFMGSPLH,TRBJ1-6,TRBV12-3/TRBV12-4
ASSLGAGANVLT,TRBJ2-6,TRBV11-1
ASSPPGQGSDGQY,TRBJ2-7,TRBV18
ASSGEGGTSDSSYEQY,TRBJ2-7,TRBV7-9
ATSRDNSVVGGEQY,TRBJ2-7,TRBV15
ASSAGDEQY,TRBJ2-7,TRBV11-3
ASSVRGGFGYT,TRBJ1-2,TRBV12-3/TRBV12-4
AISGGGSSYNEQF,TRBJ2-1,TRBV10-3
ASSGHGTGNTEAF,TRBJ1-1,TRBV28
ASSPRVDETQY,TRBJ2-5,TRBV7-3
ASSLARALHQPQH,TRBJ1-5,TRBV12-3/TRBV12-4
ASSPAGQGPF,TRBJ1-1,TRBV11-3
ASSDGTGQLPQH,TRBJ1-5,TRBV6-4
AIGGTVSSGANVLT,TRBJ2-6,TRBV10-3
ASSHPGTSGREGETQY,TRBJ2-5,TRBV3-1
ASSSGTYPYEQY,TRBJ2-7,TRBV7-3
ASSQDKLGGETQY,TRBJ2-5,TRBV3-1
ASSQELVAGGPLKTGELF,TRBJ2-2,TRBV3-1
ASRDGRHNEQF,TRBJ2-1,TRBV11-2
ASRQDVEDTQY,TRBJ2-3,TRBV5-1
ASSTPGSAKNTGELF,TRBJ2-2,TRBV28
SALTGGTDTQY,TRBJ2-3,TRBV20-1
ASSRAGVSGVPTDTQY,TRBJ2-3,TRBV5-1
ASRTYTGELF,TRBJ2-2,TRBV7-2
SVEPQGAGGFTDTQY,TRBJ2-3,TRBV29-1
ATSRDSSTGYT,TRBJ1-2,TRBV24-1
SARDLRGLSYEQY,TRBJ2-7,TRBV20-1
ASSHPWDWSSYNEQF,TRBJ2-1,TRBV4-2
AWARMALSDEQF,TRBJ2-1,TRBV30
ASSTPTAGGEDTQY,TRBJ2-3,TRBV7-9
SVRQGGETQY,TRBJ2-5,TRBV29-1
ASSPSPRRYEQY,TRBJ2-7,TRBV12-3/TRBV12-4
ASSLGGHPTDTQY,TRBJ2-3,TRBV5-1
SARGRAPQPQH,TRBJ1-5,TRBV20-1
ASSIVLAKNIQY,TRBJ2-4,TRBV19
ASSLSPGEGEKLF,TRBJ1-4,TRBV7-2
ASSPGTSGAKPYEQY,TRBJ2-7,TRBV6-1
ASSLTAGQGALH,TRBJ1-6,TRBV27
ASKKLNSGANVLT,TRBJ2-6,TRBV12-3/TRBV12-4
ASRRTGLGTGELF,TRBJ2-2,TRBV28
SARPQRARETQY,TRBJ2-5,TRBV20-1